A selection of T cell receptor beta chains follows, all from one sample in a study of beta chain features in type 1 diabetes. TCRdb keeps only in-frame clones here, not all; method: immunoSEQ multiplex PCR. The data contain a few hundred thousand clones, around 12% of them singletons. What was sequenced was naive CD4+ T cells from blood. The receptors here all came from a man aged 18 to 30 in good health. CDR3s include the opening cysteine and the closing phenylalanine or tryptophan. D genes are given only for firm matches. Rows may omit the clone size; those that give it use once, few, many or a size class.

NA	TRBV7-2	TRBJ2-3	NA	TGTGCCAGCAGCCCTAGGGGGTGGCCAAACACAGATACGCAGTATTTT	CASSPRGWPNTDTQYF
few	TRBV10-3	TRBJ2-7	TRBD1	TGTGCCATCAGTGATGGGGACAGGGGCGAGCAGTACTTC	CAISDGDRGEQYF
few	TRBV9	TRBJ1-2	NA	TGTGCCAGCAGCGTAGCAGGGACTCATGGCTACACCTTC	CASSVAGTHGYTF
NA	TRBV11-2	TRBJ2-1	NA	TGTGCCAGCAGCTTAGGAGAGGCCTCCTACAATGAGCAGTTCTTC	CASSLGEASYNEQFF
NA	TRBV11-3	TRBJ2-1	TRBD2	TGTGCCAGCAGCTTAGTGGGGACTAGCGAGAATGAGCAGTTCTTC	CASSLVGTSENEQFF
few	TRBV4-2	TRBJ2-1	NA	TGTGCCAGCAGCCATCACACAGGGTCCTACTCCAACAATGAGCAGTTCTTC	CASSHHTGSYSNNEQFF
NA	TRBV21-1	TRBJ2-3	NA	TGTGCCAGCAGCAAAACCACAGCTTCTACTAGCGGGAAACCCACAGATACGCAGTATTTT	CASSKTTASTSGKPTDTQYF
few	TRBV7-2	TRBJ2-1	TRBD2	TGTGCCAGCAGCTCAGCGGGAGCAGCGTTCAATGAGCAGTTCTTC	CASSSAGAAFNEQFF
NA	TRBV30	TRBJ1-1	NA	TGTGCCTGGTCTCTGAGGAACACTGAAGCTTTCTTT	CAWSLRNTEAFF
few	TRBV15	TRBJ2-7	NA	TGTGCCACCTCTAGCCCCCTCTCCTACGAGCAGTACTTC	CATSSPLSYEQYF
few	TRBV7-2	TRBJ2-1	TRBD2	TGTGCCAGCAGACGGACTAGCGGTCACAATGAGCAGTTCTTC	CASRRTSGHNEQFF
NA	TRBV18	TRBJ1-5	NA	TGTGCCAGCTCACCGGGCAGGGATCAGCCCCAGCATTTT	CASSPGRDQPQHF
NA	TRBV7-2	TRBJ1-2	TRBD1	TGTGCCAGCAGCTTAGCCGGCCTGACAGGGTTCAGCTATGGCTACACCTTC	CASSLAGLTGFSYGYTF
few	TRBV5-4	TRBJ2-7	NA	TGTGCCAGCAGCTTCAACAGGGCTCACGAGCAGTACTTC	CASSFNRAHEQYF
NA	TRBV4-3	TRBJ1-2	NA	TGCGCCAGCAGCCAAGAGATCCACGTTGGGAGCTATGGCTACACCTTC	CASSQEIHVGSYGYTF
few	TRBV28	TRBJ1-5	NA	TGTGCCAGCGGGATCGGGGGTGTCGGCAATCAGCCCCAGCATTTT	CASGIGGVGNQPQHF
few	TRBV18	TRBJ2-6	NA	TGTGCCAGCTCACCAAATGCGGGATCTGGGGCCAACGTCCTGACTTTC	CASSPNAGSGANVLTF
few	TRBV6-5	TRBJ2-7	NA	TGTGCCAGCAGCCCCCTCGCAGGGAACGAGCAGTACTTC	CASSPLAGNEQYF
few	TRBV7-9	TRBJ1-3	NA	TGTGCCAGCAGCTCGATAGGGGACATTGGAAACACCATATATTTT	CASSSIGDIGNTIYF
NA	TRBV7-9	TRBJ2-5	NA	TGTGCCAGCAGCTTAGTTGGGGGGCAAGAGACCCAGTACTTC	CASSLVGGQETQYF
few	TRBV5-1	TRBJ2-1	TRBD2	TGCGCCAGCAGCTTGGGGCTAGCGGGGGAGCAGTTCTTC	CASSLGLAGEQFF
few	TRBV2	TRBJ1-1	NA	TGTGCCAGCTGTAGCGAAGCGACCACTGAAGCTTTCTTT	CASCSEATTEAFF
few	TRBV9	TRBJ2-7	TRBD1	TGTGCCAGCACACCGACAGGGGCCAGCTCCTACGAGCAGTACTTC	CASTPTGASSYEQYF
few	TRBV5-1	TRBJ2-5	NA	TGCGCCAGCAGCATTGGGCAGGGGCCCCCAGAGACCCAGTACTTC	CASSIGQGPPETQYF
NA	TRBV6-4	TRBJ2-6	NA	TGTGCCAGCAGTGAGGGAACAGGGAGCTCTGGGGCCAACGTCCTGACTTTC	CASSEGTGSSGANVLTF
few	TRBV25-1	TRBJ2-7	TRBD2	TGTGCCAGCAGTGAATTACTAGCGGGTCCCTACGAGCAGTACTTC	CASSELLAGPYEQYF
NA	TRBV18	TRBJ1-2	TRBD1	TGTGCCAGCTCCTCGACAGGGAACGCTGGCTACACCTTC	CASSSTGNAGYTF
few	TRBV9	TRBJ2-3	NA	TGTGCCAGCAGCGGCAACTCTCTCGTCGAAGATACGCAGTATTTT	CASSGNSLVEDTQYF
few	TRBV7-2	TRBJ1-1	TRBD1	TGTGCCAGCAGCCGGGACAGGGTCGGCGGAGCTTTCTTT	CASSRDRVGGAFF
NA	TRBV7-3	TRBJ2-7	NA	TGTGCCAGCAGCTCTGGCCGAATGCACGAGCAGTACTTC	CASSSGRMHEQYF
NA	TRBV9	TRBJ2-2	NA	TGTGCCAGCAGCACGAGCTCCACCGGGGAGCTGTTTTTT	CASSTSSTGELFF
few	TRBV7-9	TRBJ1-6	NA	TGTGCCAGCAGCTTATGGGGGGATAATTCACCCCTCCACTTT	CASSLWGDNSPLHF
few	TRBV28	TRBJ2-7	TRBD2	TGTGCCAGCAGTTTCAGCGGGGGGGCCTCCTACGAGCAGTACTTC	CASSFSGGASYEQYF
few	TRBV7-2	TRBJ1-2	NA	TGTGCCAGCAGCTTCTCCAGGGATGTTACGGTTGGCTACACCTTC	CASSFSRDVTVGYTF
NA	TRBV6-5	TRBJ2-7	TRBD2	TGTGCCAGCAGTTGGGGACTAGCGGGGGGGAGCGAGCAGTACTTC	CASSWGLAGGSEQYF
once	TRBV28	TRBJ2-7	NA	TGTGCCAGCAGTGGGTACAGATACGAGCAGTACTTC	CASSGYRYEQYF
NA	TRBV5-1	TRBJ2-5	NA	TGCGCCAGCAGCTTGGGATCAGGGAACCAAGAGACCCAGTACTTC	CASSLGSGNQETQYF
NA	TRBV7-3	TRBJ2-1	TRBD1	TGTGCCAGCAGCTTATACAGGGGATCCTACAATGAGCAGTTCTTC	CASSLYRGSYNEQFF
few	TRBV25-1	TRBJ2-2	TRBD1	TGTGCCAGCAGTGAATACACTCAGGGGGTCAGCACCGGGGAGCTGTTTTTT	CASSEYTQGVSTGELFF
NA	TRBV4-3	TRBJ2-1	NA	TGCGCCAGCAGCCAAGTCGGGGGCTCCTACAATGAGCAGTTCTTC	CASSQVGGSYNEQFF
few	TRBV28	TRBJ2-4	TRBD1	TGTGCCAGCGATGTGGACAGGCTCCCCAAACCCGCCAAAAACATTCAGTACTTC	CASDVDRLPKPAKNIQYF
NA	TRBV2	TRBJ2-6	NA	TGTGCCAGCAGCCGGGACACGGCGAACTCTGGGGCCAACGTCCTGACTTTC	CASSRDTANSGANVLTF
NA	TRBV28	TRBJ1-4	TRBD1	TGTGCCAGCAGAACCCACGGGACAGGGGTTGGAAAACTGTTTTTT	CASRTHGTGVGKLFF
few	TRBV28	TRBJ2-4	TRBD1	TGTGCCAGCAGTACCGGGACAGGGGTAAAAGACAAAAACATTCAGTACTTC	CASSTGTGVKDKNIQYF
NA	TRBV7-2	TRBJ2-1	NA	TGTGCCAGCAGCTTAGTGTCGGGGAGCTCCTACAATGAGCAGTTCTTC	CASSLVSGSSYNEQFF
NA	TRBV2	TRBJ2-2	NA	TGTGCCAGCAGTGATCCAGGGGCGAACACCGGGGAGCTGTTTTTT	CASSDPGANTGELFF